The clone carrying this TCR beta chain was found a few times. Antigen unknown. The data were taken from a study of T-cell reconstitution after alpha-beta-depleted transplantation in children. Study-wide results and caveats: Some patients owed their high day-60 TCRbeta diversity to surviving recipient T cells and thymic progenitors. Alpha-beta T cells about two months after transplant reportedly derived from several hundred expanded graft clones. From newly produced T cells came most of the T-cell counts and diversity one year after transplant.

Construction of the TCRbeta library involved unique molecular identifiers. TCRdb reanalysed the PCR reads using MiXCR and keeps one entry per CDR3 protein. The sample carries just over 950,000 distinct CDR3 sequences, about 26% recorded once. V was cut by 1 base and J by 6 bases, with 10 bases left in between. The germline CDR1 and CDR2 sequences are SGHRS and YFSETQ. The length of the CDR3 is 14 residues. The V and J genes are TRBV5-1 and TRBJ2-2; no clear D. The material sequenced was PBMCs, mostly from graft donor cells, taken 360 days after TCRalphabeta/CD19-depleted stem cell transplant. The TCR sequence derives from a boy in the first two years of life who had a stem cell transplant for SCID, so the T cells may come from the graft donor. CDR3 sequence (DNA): TGCGCCAGCAGCTTGACTCTGGGATCCGGGGAGCTGTTTTTT. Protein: CASSLTLGSGELFF.